Listed below are T cell receptor beta chains from one sample, sequenced in a study of T cells expressing NK-cell markers. TCRdb reprocessed the 5' RACE reads and stores each CDR3 protein as one record, lacking DNA. The table gives some 140,000 distinct CDR3 sequences; the top ten clones make up roughly a third of it. Sequenced: blood T cells: a sorted CD56 or NKG2C T cell subset, CD4+ or CD8+ T cells, or bulk PBMC T cells (not recorded which). Source of these receptors: a woman aged 45-65 years in good health. Both conserved end residues are part of each CDR3.

v_gene	j_gene	CDR3aa
TRBV11-3	TRBJ1-1	CASSLDGAMNTEAFF
TRBV5-1	TRBJ2-7	CASTFTGADEQYF
TRBV5-1	TRBJ2-1	CASSLSFNTPSYNEQFF
TRBV29-1	TRBJ2-2	CSVEGEGQNTGELFF
TRBV20-1	TRBJ2-3	CSARAPGQRTDTQYF
TRBV20-1	TRBJ1-2	CSARETRDYGYTF
TRBV11-3	TRBJ1-1	CASSFRGPSTEAFF
TRBV5-5	TRBJ2-1	CASSLLTNEQFF
TRBV11-2	TRBJ2-5	CASSSLAGGPEETQYF
TRBV29-1	TRBJ2-1	CSVDSDLAEEGGYNEQFF
TRBV6-5	TRBJ1-2	CASSYSSGGFRGDNYGYTF
TRBV7-9	TRBJ1-2	CASSLGEGSAYGYTF
TRBV30	TRBJ2-1	CAWSVETSGLYNEQFF
TRBV25-1	TRBJ1-6	CASSEWDYNSPLHF
TRBV2	TRBJ2-2	CASRGGTGELFF
TRBV4-1	TRBJ2-1	CASSQQLRVGGSYNEQFF
TRBV2	TRBJ2-7	CASVGTGGFYEQYF
TRBV29-1	TRBJ2-1	CSVSLARTYNEQFF
TRBV29-1	TRBJ2-1	CSVEDRVYHEQFF
TRBV7-9	TRBJ2-1	CASRAGQAYNEQFF
TRBV5-1	TRBJ2-1	CASSATSGSPDNEQFF
TRBV6-9	TRBJ2-1	CASSYYVNEQFF
TRBV7-6	TRBJ2-1	CASSLEGGSYYNEQFF
TRBV18	TRBJ1-1	CASSPRGGNTEAFF
TRBV28	TRBJ2-7	CASSLTGTGEYEQYF
TRBV14	TRBJ2-3	CASSQLPDTQYF
TRBV11-2	TRBJ2-7	CASSPVPGVYEQYF
TRBV12-3/TRBV12-4	TRBJ2-1	CASRTGGTNNEQFF
TRBV7-9	TRBJ1-1	CASSQTFEAFF
TRBV9	TRBJ2-1	CASRRGTGSSNEQFF
TRBV13	TRBJ2-5	CASSLDGQGRETQYF
TRBV2	TRBJ1-2	CASSETGADYGYTF